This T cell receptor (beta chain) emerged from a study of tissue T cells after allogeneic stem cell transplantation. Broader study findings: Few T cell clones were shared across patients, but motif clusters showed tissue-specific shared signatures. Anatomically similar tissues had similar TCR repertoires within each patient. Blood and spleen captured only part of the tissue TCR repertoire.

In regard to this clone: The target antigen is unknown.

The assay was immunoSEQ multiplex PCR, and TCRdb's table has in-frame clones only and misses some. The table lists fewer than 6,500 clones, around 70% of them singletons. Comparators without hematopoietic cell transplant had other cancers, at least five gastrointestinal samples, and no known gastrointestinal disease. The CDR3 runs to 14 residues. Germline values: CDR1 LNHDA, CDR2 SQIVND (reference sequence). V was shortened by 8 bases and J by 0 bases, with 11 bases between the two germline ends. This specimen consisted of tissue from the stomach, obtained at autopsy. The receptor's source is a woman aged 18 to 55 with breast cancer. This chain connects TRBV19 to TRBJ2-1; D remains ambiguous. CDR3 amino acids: CASSWVASYNEQFF. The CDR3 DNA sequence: TGTGCCAGTTCTTGGGTCGCCTCCTACAATGAGCAGTTCTTC.